Described below is a single TCR beta chain sequence and its context. CDR1 is SGHRS and CDR2 is YFSETQ in the germline V gene. The CDR3 has 17 amino acids. V shed 4 bases and J 5 bases; nucleotides not matched to a gene: 8. The data belong to a study of CD8 T cells in Susac syndrome. Random hexamers were used to reverse transcribe an amount of about 0.45 to 1 ug RNA. TCRdb re-analysed the immunoSEQ multiplex PCR reads in MiXCR, keeping a single row per CDR3 protein. The sample lists around 80,000 distinct CDR3 sequences, approximately 93% occurring once. This chain links TRBV5-1 with TRBJ2-1, with TRBD2 matching over 14 bases. This TCR was recovered from a human donor with Susac syndrome. The sample consisted of CD8+ T cells from PBMCs. CDR3 sequence: CASSAGLAGGLHNEQFF. The DNA for the CDR3 is TGCGCCAGCAGCGCTGGACTAGCGGGGGGCCTCCACAATGAGCAGTTCTTC.